This passage covers 27 T cell receptor beta chains from one sample sequenced in a study of regulatory T cells in long-lasting Graves disease. According to the study, TCR beta libraries were built with iRepertoire HTBI primers and CDR3-region Arm-PCR. From the multiplex PCR reads, TCRdb called clonotypes with MiXCR, one entry per CDR3 protein. The sample lists more than 650,000 distinct CDR3 sequences, 30% occurring once. Time point in this sample: persistent/refractory GD, antithyroid drugs over 5 years with positive TRAb. RNA extracted from PBMCs served as the sequencing template. Specimen: peripheral blood mononuclear cells (PBMCs), collected when the disease was refractory, from a patient treated with antithyroid drugs. The receptor source for this set is a female donor with Graves disease.

The chain joins TRBV19 to TRBJ1-2; 7 nucleotides agree with TRBD1. J was trimmed by 4 bases and V by 6 bases; bases with no gene match: 11. The CDR3 is made up of 15 amino acids. The germline V gene encodes CDR1 LNHDA and CDR2 SQIVND (reference sequence). For the CDR3, the DNA is TGTGCCAGTAGAAGCTCGGACAGGAACCCCTATGGCTACACCTTC. Its translation: CASRSSDRNPYGYTF.

As concerns this clonotype: At one boundary the junction diverges from the germline segment, which might be a read error. V is TRBV30 and J is TRBJ1-5, with D uncertain. This CDR3 region has 13 residues. Germline V gives CDR1 GTSNPN, CDR2 SVGIG (reference sequence). CDR3 region: CAWGVLSNQPQHF. In DNA, the CDR3 is TGTGCCTGGGGTGTACTGAGCAATCAGCCCCAGCATTTT.

The chain links TRBV11-2 to TRBJ1-6, with D tentatively TRBD1 (6 bases). This CDR3 is 15 amino acids long. Germline V CDR1 and CDR2: SGHAT, FQNNGV. V gave up 5 bases and J gave up 6 bases, with 14 bases separating them. The CDR3 sequence: CASSRRGAINSPLHF. In DNA form, the CDR3 reads TGTGCCAGCAGCCGACGGGGGGCGATTAATTCACCCCTCCACTTT. Looking up the rest from reference TRBV11-2 and TRBJ1-6 gives the full variable domain: EAGVAQSPRYKIIEKRQSVAFWCNPISGHATLYWYQQILGQGPKLLIQFQNNGVVDDSQLPKDRFSAERLKGVDSTLKIQPAKLEDSAVYLCASSRRGAINSPLHFGNGTRLTVT.

This clonotype was detected only a few times. The CDR3 is CSASAGKNEKLFF. The CDR3 DNA reads TGCAGTGCTAGTGCAGGGAAAAATGAAAAACTGTTTTTT. The V gene is TRBV20-1, the J gene TRBJ1-4; possible D gene TRBD1, 5 bases. The CDR3 has 13 amino acids. V was cut by 3 bases and J by 5 bases, with 10 bases left in between. Germline V gene sequence: CDR1 DFQATT, CDR2 SNEGSKA (reference sequence).

The chain joins TRBV29-1 to TRBJ2-6, with TRBD1 as a possible D gene (6 bases). V lost 2 bases, J lost 0 bases, and 23 bases lay in between. The CDR3 runs to 20 residues. CDR1 SQVTM and CDR2 ANQGSEA come from the germline V gene. CDR3 in amino acids: CSVESLGQGSKSSGANVLTF. CDR3 DNA: TGCAGCGTTGAATCCCTGGGACAAGGATCTAAATCCTCTGGGGCCAACGTCCTGACTTTC.

This clonotype was counted a few times. The chain employs TRBV2 and TRBJ2-3; the D is unclear. Germline values: CDR1 SNHLY, CDR2 FYNNEI. V lost 7 bases and J 1 base, leaving 9 bases between the germline ends. The CDR3 is 13 residues long. The CDR3 reads CASTLVRTDTQYF. CDR3 DNA sequence: TGTGCCAGCACCCTGGTACGCACAGATACGCAGTATTTT.

The sample holds a few counts of this clonotype. V gene TRBV12-3 or TRBV12-4 combines with J gene TRBJ2-2; D is perhaps TRBD2 (6 bases). The CDR3 sequence is 13 residues long. V lost 5 bases and J 8 bases, leaving 12 bases between the germline ends. The CDR3 coding sequence is TGTGCCAGCAGTCCTCCCGGGAGAGGGGAGCTGTTTTTT. It translates to CASSPPGRGELFF.

This clonotype was counted only a few times. The rearrangement joins TRBV7-9 to TRBJ1-1; D is possibly TRBD1 (6 bases). This CDR3 has 16 residues. CDR1 is SEHNR and CDR2 is FQNEAQ in the germline V gene (reference sequence). V was clipped by 2 bases and J by 3 bases, with 16 bases between them. The CDR3 nucleotides read TGTGCCAGCAGCTTACAACTAGGGGACATGGACACTGAAGCTTTCTTT. This codes for CASSLQLGDMDTEAFF.

This clonotype was observed a handful of times. The J gene is TRBJ1-4, the V gene TRBV7-9; D might be TRBD1 (6 bases). The germline CDR1 and CDR2 sequences are SEHNR and FQNEAQ (reference sequence). The CDR3 totals 15 residues. The ends were cut back, 4 bases at V and 7 bases at J, with 16 bases in the middle. CDR3 DNA sequence: TGTGCCAGCAGCTCTGGGGGCGCAGTGGGTGAAAAACTGTTTTTT. Residues: CASSSGGAVGEKLFF.

This clonotype occurred once. The chain has TRBV5-6 and TRBJ1-5; D is unclear. Trimming left V 0 bases short and J 7 bases short, with 11 bases between. The CDR3 covers 14 residues. CDR1 is SGHDT and CDR2 is YYEEEE in the germline V gene. CDR3 in DNA: TGTGCCAGCAGCTTGGCCGGGTACGGGCAGCCCCAGCATTTT. Translating gives CASSLAGYGQPQHF.

This clonotype was seen more than once but under ten times. The rearrangement uses TRBV6-1 and TRBJ1-1; D call uncertain. Trimming took 6 bases from V and 1 from J, leaving 15 bases between them. Germline V gives CDR1 MNHNS, CDR2 SASEGT. The CDR3 is 15 residues long. CDR3 bases: TGTGCCAGCAGACCGACCGACCGGAAGAACACTGAAGCTTTCTTT. This encodes CASRPTDRKNTEAFF.

The chain recombines TRBV7-3 with TRBJ1-1; weak D call: TRBD1 (6 bases). The V and J ends lost 5 bases and 6 bases respectively, with 13 bases between them. Germline CDR1 is SGHTA and CDR2 is FQGTGA. The CDR3 is made up of 13 amino acids. CDR3 sequence: CASSQEGGSEAFF. The CDR3 bases are TGTGCCAGCAGCCAAGAGGGGGGGTCTGAAGCTTTCTTT.

This chain uses TRBV28 with TRBJ2-5; D might be TRBD1 or TRBD2, each matching 5 bases. V was shortened by 6 bases and J by 5 bases, with 28 bases between the two germline ends. CDR3 size: 18 residues. The V gene's germline CDR1 is MDHEN and CDR2 SYDVKM. The CDR3 nucleotides read TGTGCCAGCAGCCAAGATAAGGCAACGGAGTGGGGGACGGAGACCCAGTACTTC. Its protein is CASSQDKATEWGTETQYF.

The genes are TRBV20-1 and TRBJ1-1; D gene ambiguous. V was shortened by 0 bases and J by 0 bases, with 11 bases between the two germline ends. Per the germline V gene, CDR1 is DFQATT and CDR2 is SNEGSKA (reference sequence). The CDR3 is made up of 15 amino acids. The CDR3 loop reads CSARDRRQMNTEAFF. For the CDR3, the DNA is TGCAGTGCTAGAGATAGGCGCCAGATGAACACTGAAGCTTTCTTT.

This clonotype appeared a few times. The chain is built from TRBV12-3 or TRBV12-4 and TRBJ1-1; D is unresolved. The CDR3 spans 15 residues. The V gene lost 8 bases and the J gene lost 0 bases, with 16 bases spanning the gap. As DNA, the CDR3 is TGTGCCAGCCTCATATGGGGAAGGGTGAACACTGAAGCTTTCTTT. Translating gives CASLIWGRVNTEAFF.

This clonotype was counted between two and nine times. The V and J genes are TRBV29-1 and TRBJ1-2; perhaps TRBD1 as D (5 bases). The V end was cut by 5 bases, the J end by 7 bases, with 14 bases between. The germline V gene encodes CDR1 SQVTM and CDR2 ANQGSEA. CDR3 length equals 12 residues. The DNA for the CDR3 is TGCAGCGTTCCGGGACGGGTGGGTGGCTACACCTTC. It specifies CSVPGRVGGYTF.

This clonotype was detected only a few times. V is TRBV5-1 and J is TRBJ1-5; TRBD1 is a possible D gene (5 bases). Germline CDR1 and CDR2: SGHRS and YFSETQ. Trimming left V 6 bases short and J 4 bases short, with 11 bases between. The CDR3 runs 13 residues. CDR3 residues: CASTAQVNQPQHF. The CDR3 DNA reads TGCGCCAGCACCGCACAGGTAAATCAGCCCCAGCATTTT.

This clonotype came up a few times. The chain recombines TRBV20-1 with TRBJ1-4; TRBD1 might be the D (5 bases). The germline V and J ends were trimmed by 0 bases and 8 bases, with 16 bases remaining between them. The length of the CDR3 is 15 residues. Germline-derived CDR1 and CDR2 are DFQATT and SNEGSKA (reference sequence). The CDR3 sequence is CSAREKGHWREKLFF. CDR3 DNA sequence: TGCAGTGCTAGAGAGAAAGGACACTGGAGGGAAAAACTGTTTTTT.

V and J are TRBV12-3 or TRBV12-4 and TRBJ1-1; no clear D gene. The CDR3 contains 14 residues. The V and J ends lost 1 base and 6 bases respectively, with 12 bases between them. The CDR3 sequence: CASSLGRPNAEAFF. As DNA, the CDR3 is TGTGCCAGCAGTTTAGGGCGTCCCAACGCTGAAGCTTTCTTT.

V gene TRBV7-9 combines with J gene TRBJ1-6; tentatively, D is TRBD1 (5 bases). Trimming stripped 5 bases from V and 5 bases from J, with 13 bases between. The CDR3 is 15 amino acids. Germline-derived CDR1 and CDR2 are SEHNR and FQNEAQ (reference sequence). CDR3 bases: TGTGCCAGCAGCCCCGGGACGGACGATAATTCACCCCTCCACTTT. Its translation is CASSPGTDDNSPLHF.

The chain joins TRBV28 to TRBJ2-5; TRBD2 aligns across 14 bases. V lost 3 bases to trimming and J lost 3 bases; unmatched junction nucleotides: 9. CDR1 is MDHEN and CDR2 is SYDVKM in the germline V gene. The CDR3 is 18 amino acids. CDR3 protein: CASSFGTSGRVGEETQYF. CDR3 DNA sequence: TGTGCCAGCAGTTTCGGGACTAGCGGGAGAGTCGGAGAAGAGACCCAGTACTTC.

This clonotype has more than one count but fewer than ten. The J gene is TRBJ1-5, the V gene TRBV28, with D possibly matching TRBD1 (5 bases). The V gene's germline CDR1 is MDHEN and CDR2 SYDVKM. Trimming cost V 1 base and J 0 bases, with 13 bases left between them. The CDR3 covers 17 residues. CDR3 bases: TGTGCCAGCAGTTTATATTGGGAGAGGGGTAGCAATCAGCCCCAGCATTTT. Amino acids: CASSLYWERGSNQPQHF.

The CDR3 DNA reads TGCGCCAGCAGCTTGACAATAGCGGGAGGGCCCCACCGAAACACCGGGGAGCTGTTTTTT. Translated: CASSLTIAGGPHRNTGELFF. This chain joins TRBV5-1 and TRBJ2-2, with 11 bases identical to TRBD2. From germline, CDR1 is SGHRS and CDR2 YFSETQ. Trimming took 1 base from V and 2 from J; bases not matched to a gene: 13. The CDR3 extends over 20 amino acids.

V usage is TRBV12-3 or TRBV12-4 and J usage is TRBJ1-2; 7 bases align to TRBD1. The V gene end was trimmed by 6 bases and the J gene end by 0 bases; junction bases not matched to a gene: 16. The CDR3 sequence is 18 residues long. For the CDR3, the DNA is TGTGCCAGCAGCTCTATCGGTTTGGGACAGTCAGCTAACTATGGCTACACCTTC. This gives the protein CASSSIGLGQSANYGYTF.

V usage is TRBV6-2 or TRBV6-3 and J usage is TRBJ2-7, with 8 positions matching TRBD1. The CDR3 consists of 16 residues. The J segment lost 1 base and the V segment lost 4 bases, leaving 9 bases of the junction unmatched. Germline lookup yields CDR1 MNHEY and CDR2 SVGEGT. CDR3 DNA: TGTGCCAGCAGTTCACCCAGGGGGCTCCCATCCTACGAGCAGTACTTC. Protein: CASSSPRGLPSYEQYF.

This rearrangement joins TRBV3-1 to TRBJ1-6; D uncertain. V lost 2 bases, J lost 7 bases, and 6 bases lay in between. From germline, CDR1 is LGHDT and CDR2 YNNKEL (reference sequence). CDR3 length: 13 residues. CDR3 nucleotides: TGTGCCAGCAGCCAAACCAGCAATTCACCCCTCCACTTT. Translating it yields CASSQTSNSPLHF. The complete variable domain, with remaining parts taken from reference TRBV3-1 and TRBJ1-6, reads DTAVSQTPKYLVTQMGNDKSIKCEQNLGHDTMYWYKQDSKKFLKIMFSYNNKELIINETVPNRFSPKSPDKAHLNLHINSLELGDSAVYFCASSQTSNSPLHFGNGTRLTVT.

For the CDR3, the DNA is TGTGCCAGCAGTACCGGGATAGCCAAAAACATTCAGTACTTC. It codes for CASSTGIAKNIQYF. The chain carries TRBV27 and TRBJ2-4, with D possibly matching TRBD2 (5 bases). Germline lookup yields CDR1 MNHEY and CDR2 SMNVEV (reference sequence). V lost 5 bases, J lost 0 bases, and 8 bases lay in between. CDR3 length: 14 amino acids.